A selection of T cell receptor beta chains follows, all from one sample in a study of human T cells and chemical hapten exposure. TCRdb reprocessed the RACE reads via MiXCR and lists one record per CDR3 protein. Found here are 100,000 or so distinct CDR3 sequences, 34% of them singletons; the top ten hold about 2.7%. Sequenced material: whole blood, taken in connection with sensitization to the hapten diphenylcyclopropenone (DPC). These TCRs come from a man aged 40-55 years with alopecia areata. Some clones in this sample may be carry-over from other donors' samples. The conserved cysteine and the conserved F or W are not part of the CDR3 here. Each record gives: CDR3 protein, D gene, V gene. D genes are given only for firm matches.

CDR3aa: ASSQGTADIYNEQF
d_gene: -
v_gene: TRBV4-1

CDR3aa: AISLSRQGVETQY
d_gene: TRBD1
v_gene: TRBV10-3

CDR3aa: ASSRSSNTEAF
d_gene: -
v_gene: TRBV7-3

CDR3aa: SVGTGTQPQH
d_gene: -
v_gene: TRBV29-1

CDR3aa: ASSAMGLSGTSGSGSETQY
d_gene: TRBD2
v_gene: TRBV25-1

CDR3aa: ASSLFQGTDTQY
d_gene: -
v_gene: TRBV12-3/TRBV12-4

CDR3aa: ASSQGGSSYNEQF
d_gene: -
v_gene: TRBV3-1

CDR3aa: SASLAGGGSYEQY
d_gene: TRBD2
v_gene: TRBV20-1

CDR3aa: SVSGQGASGANVLT
d_gene: TRBD1
v_gene: TRBV29-1

CDR3aa: ASSQDSGGQPQH
d_gene: TRBD1
v_gene: TRBV4-2

CDR3aa: ASILPTDNSPLH
d_gene: -
v_gene: TRBV6-1

CDR3aa: ASGQDSASSTEAF
d_gene: -
v_gene: TRBV7-2

CDR3aa: ATSREVLGTQY
d_gene: -
v_gene: TRBV15

CDR3aa: ASLGVNQETQY
d_gene: -
v_gene: TRBV7-9

CDR3aa: SVLSPEAKNIQY
d_gene: -
v_gene: TRBV29-1

CDR3aa: ASSQTRLAGDPDTQY
d_gene: TRBD2
v_gene: TRBV4-1

CDR3aa: AWRGLGPNTEAF
d_gene: -
v_gene: TRBV30

CDR3aa: ASSLTGTAFTDTQY
d_gene: TRBD1
v_gene: TRBV28

CDR3aa: ASSLAAGLADTQY
d_gene: -
v_gene: TRBV12-3/TRBV12-4

CDR3aa: ASSSEGTTAKNIQY
d_gene: -
v_gene: TRBV6-5

CDR3aa: ASSENGPGGETQY
d_gene: TRBD1
v_gene: TRBV10-2

CDR3aa: ASSVGQGLGYT
d_gene: TRBD1
v_gene: TRBV9

CDR3aa: ASKIAQETQY
d_gene: -
v_gene: TRBV5-1

CDR3aa: ASSLQDRGGEQF
d_gene: TRBD1
v_gene: TRBV3-1

CDR3aa: ASSQPRYGYT
d_gene: -
v_gene: TRBV28

CDR3aa: ASSKGLAGLAKNIQY
d_gene: TRBD2
v_gene: TRBV5-1

CDR3aa: ASSIRAGLAGSQETQY
d_gene: TRBD2
v_gene: TRBV6-5

CDR3aa: ASSDPLKGNYGYT
d_gene: -
v_gene: TRBV25-1

CDR3aa: STPGAILSYEQY
d_gene: -
v_gene: TRBV20-1

CDR3aa: ASSLRDRAPDTQY
d_gene: TRBD1
v_gene: TRBV5-4

CDR3aa: ASSPRTSGRSSYEQY
d_gene: TRBD2
v_gene: TRBV6-2/TRBV6-3

CDR3aa: ASSSGQGLYGYT
d_gene: TRBD1
v_gene: TRBV11-2

CDR3aa: SVVGGGYT
d_gene: -
v_gene: TRBV29-1

CDR3aa: SVDRIGQGRIGQF
d_gene: TRBD1
v_gene: TRBV29-1

CDR3aa: ASRGLAGPTDTQY
d_gene: TRBD2
v_gene: TRBV2

CDR3aa: ASSDNRLAGGLDTQY
d_gene: TRBD2
v_gene: TRBV9

CDR3aa: ASSSAGQGLDGANVLT
d_gene: TRBD1
v_gene: TRBV27

CDR3aa: ATSTRSGQETQY
d_gene: TRBD2
v_gene: TRBV24-1

CDR3aa: ASSLQTGTGALGEQY
d_gene: TRBD1
v_gene: TRBV7-3

CDR3aa: ASSPLGDGTEAF
d_gene: -
v_gene: TRBV6-5

CDR3aa: AISDPRSAGARVDEQF
d_gene: TRBD2
v_gene: TRBV10-3

CDR3aa: GVEGGIAGGSDTQY
d_gene: TRBD2
v_gene: TRBV29-1

CDR3aa: ASSRTGGGGELF
d_gene: TRBD1
v_gene: TRBV12-3/TRBV12-4

CDR3aa: SVGAGVNQPQH
d_gene: -
v_gene: TRBV29-1

CDR3aa: SARDTGAGDTQY
d_gene: -
v_gene: TRBV20-1

CDR3aa: ASSPGLPGQGIHGANVLT
d_gene: TRBD1
v_gene: TRBV4-3

CDR3aa: ASLKGVTDTQY
d_gene: -
v_gene: TRBV6-2/TRBV6-3

CDR3aa: ASSLIANTQY
d_gene: -
v_gene: TRBV12-3/TRBV12-4

CDR3aa: SAGSGSEFTDTQY
d_gene: TRBD2
v_gene: TRBV20-1

CDR3aa: ASSEVGGLAKNIQY
d_gene: -
v_gene: TRBV2

CDR3aa: AGSLRTGWGYT
d_gene: TRBD1
v_gene: TRBV5-1

CDR3aa: ASSLGAGTSQY
d_gene: -
v_gene: TRBV27

CDR3aa: SASWGGSNQPQH
d_gene: -
v_gene: TRBV20-1

CDR3aa: ASSSLWGTAGPNTDTQY
d_gene: -
v_gene: TRBV7-2

CDR3aa: ASSHRGSIYGYT
d_gene: TRBD1
v_gene: TRBV6-5

CDR3aa: SARGRDFRVDTQY
d_gene: -
v_gene: TRBV20-1

CDR3aa: ASSSVGWSDEAF
d_gene: -
v_gene: TRBV5-1

CDR3aa: ASTGGADAKNIQY
d_gene: TRBD2
v_gene: TRBV12-3/TRBV12-4

CDR3aa: ASSPGPRSSYNEQF
d_gene: -
v_gene: TRBV7-2